Listed below are T cell receptor beta chains from one sample, sequenced in a study of shared T cell receptors in the human thymus. Method: immunoSEQ multiplex PCR; TCRdb's copy keeps in-frame clones and lacks some. Here the sample spans around 340,000 clones, 85% to 95% being singletons. The sample taken for sequencing was thymocytes. The source is a human donor. Each CDR3 is given with its conserved first and last residue. Each record gives: CDR3 length, J gene, D gene, V gene, CDR3 protein. D genes are given only for firm matches.

len: 12
j_gene: TRBJ1-3
d_gene: .
v_gene: TRBV6-5
CDR3aa: CASGTGGNTIYF

len: 14
j_gene: TRBJ2-7
d_gene: TRBD1
v_gene: TRBV5-5
CDR3aa: CASSSGTGYREQYF

len: 13
j_gene: TRBJ2-2
d_gene: .
v_gene: TRBV4-2
CDR3aa: CASSQDGNGELFF

len: 14
j_gene: TRBJ2-2
d_gene: .
v_gene: TRBV29-1
CDR3aa: CSVGRHPNGGELFF

len: 15
j_gene: TRBJ2-1
d_gene: .
v_gene: TRBV2
CDR3aa: CASSKRAVLYNEQFF

len: 15
j_gene: TRBJ2-1
d_gene: TRBD1
v_gene: TRBV10-3
CDR3aa: CAISGGQAPYNEQFF

len: 15
j_gene: TRBJ2-1
d_gene: .
v_gene: TRBV9
CDR3aa: CASSVDRSSYNEQFF

len: 15
j_gene: TRBJ1-1
d_gene: .
v_gene: TRBV12-5
CDR3aa: CASGNARHWNTEAFF

len: 14
j_gene: TRBJ1-2
d_gene: .
v_gene: TRBV2
CDR3aa: CASTRRGVGYGYTF

len: 15
j_gene: TRBJ2-1
d_gene: TRBD2
v_gene: TRBV6-4
CDR3aa: CASSVAGGLYNEQFF